The text below deals with one T cell receptor beta chain. Its antigen is unidentified. Graves' hyperthyroidism was deemed stable absent ophthalmopathy progression within 18 months. Patients aged 18 to 65 with hyperthyroidism were newly diagnosed, with duration under 2 months. These data belong to a study of T cells in Graves' hyperthyroidism and ophthalmopathy. Study-level background: Pretreatment peripheral blood was obtained at initial diagnosis. Findings of the study overall: Ophthalmopathy cases were set apart from stable hyperthyroidism by a 13 V-J model.

CDR3 length: 15 amino acids. From germline, CDR1 is ENHRY and CDR2 SYGVKD. Between the trimmed V and J ends, which lost 5 bases and 5 bases, there was a span of 18 bases. The TCR beta CDR3 regions underwent amplification using RNA transcripts as the source. Researchers ran a first-round RT-PCR on the TCR CDR3 using the HTBI primer set. TCRdb re-analysed the multiplex PCR reads in MiXCR, keeping a single row per CDR3 protein. The data hold roughly 710,000 distinct CDR3 sequences, with approximately 36% observed a single time. The TCR originated in a woman aged 35 to 49 with Graves' hyperthyroidism. The material sequenced was blood. The V call is TRBV10-3, the J call TRBJ1-1; D is undetermined. CDR3 nucleotides: TGTGCCATCAGTTCGCCGTCCTTCCGAGGAACTGAAGCTTTCTTT. Its translation is CAISSPSFRGTEAFF.